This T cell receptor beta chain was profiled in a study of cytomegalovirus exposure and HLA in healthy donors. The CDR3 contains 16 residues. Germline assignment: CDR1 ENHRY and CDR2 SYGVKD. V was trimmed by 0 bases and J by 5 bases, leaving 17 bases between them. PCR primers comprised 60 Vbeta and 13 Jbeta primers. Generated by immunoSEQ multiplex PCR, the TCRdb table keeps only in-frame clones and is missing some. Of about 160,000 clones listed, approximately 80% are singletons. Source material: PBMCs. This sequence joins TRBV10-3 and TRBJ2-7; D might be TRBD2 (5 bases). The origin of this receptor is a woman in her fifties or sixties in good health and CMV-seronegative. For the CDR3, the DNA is TGTGCCATCAGTGAGTCGGCTACCCCGAGAGGGAACGAGCAGTACTTC. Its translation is CAISESATPRGNEQYF.